This entry lists 18 T cell receptor beta chains sequenced from one sample in a study of T-cell reconstitution after alpha-beta-depleted transplantation in children. Unique molecular identifiers tagged the TCRbeta library. Each CDR3 protein gets one entry after TCRdb re-called the PCR reads with MiXCR. The table includes hundreds of thousands of distinct CDR3 sequences, around 15% detected once. This specimen was PBMCs, mostly from graft donor cells, taken 360 days after TCRalphabeta/CD19-depleted stem cell transplant. The receptors here all came from a boy under two years old who had a stem cell transplant for Wiskott-Aldrich syndrome, so the T cells may come from the graft donor.

This clonotype was seen more than once but under ten times. This chain links TRBV11-2 with TRBJ2-1, with TRBD2 identical over 13 bases. CDR1 is SGHAT and CDR2 is FQNNGV in the germline V gene. Trimming took 9 bases from V and 6 from J; bases not matched to a gene: 5. The CDR3 contains 14 residues. CDR3 DNA: TGTGCCAGTCCCGGGACTAGCGGGATCAATGAGCAGTTCTTC. Translated, it gives CASPGTSGINEQFF.

This clonotype was seen more than once but under ten times. This chain uses TRBV3-1 with TRBJ2-3; D might be TRBD1 (5 bases). Trimming shortened V by 4 bases and J by 0 bases, and 20 bases separated the two germline ends. The CDR3 is made up of 18 amino acids. Germline V gene lookup returns CDR1 LGHDT and CDR2 YNNKEL (reference sequence). DNA of the CDR3: TGTGCCAGCAGCCGAACCCCAGGGTTTAGGCCTAGCACAGATACGCAGTATTTT. Translation gives CASSRTPGFRPSTDTQYF.

This clonotype occurred many times. The chain is built from TRBV25-1 and TRBJ2-7; no clear D gene. The CDR3 totals 11 residues. Germline CDR1 reads MGHDK; CDR2 reads SYGVNS. CDR3 in DNA: TGTGCTGCCGGGTCCTCCTACGAGCAGTACTTC. It yields the protein CAAGSSYEQYF.

This chain joins TRBV7-6 and TRBJ1-4; maybe TRBD1 (5 bases). CDR1 SGHVS and CDR2 FNYEAQ come from the germline V gene. The CDR3 contains 14 residues. V lost 5 bases and J lost 3, with 10 bases in between. CDR3 bases: TGTGCCAGCAGCAAGCAGGGAGCTAATGAAAAACTGTTTTTT. This codes for CASSKQGANEKLFF.

This clonotype has just a few counts. V is TRBV10-3 and J is TRBJ2-7, with D uncertain. The CDR3 covers 12 residues. V shed 0 bases and J shed 6 bases, with 6 bases lying between them. The V gene's germline CDR1 is ENHRY and CDR2 SYGVKD. CDR3 bases: TGTGCCATCAGTGAGTCCCGACTCGAGCAGTACTTC. It is translated as CAISESRLEQYF.

The rearrangement uses TRBV20-1 and TRBJ1-1; D remains unclear. Germline V lookup: CDR1 DFQATT, CDR2 SNEGSKA (reference sequence). This CDR3 contains 11 residues. V was cut by 1 base and J by 10 bases, with 10 bases left in between. CDR3 DNA: TGCAGTGCTAGAGTCAATTCGAGAGCTTTCTTT. Residues: CSARVNSRAFF.

This clonotype was picked up a small number of times. The J gene is TRBJ2-1, the V gene TRBV19, with 15 bases matching TRBD2. CDR1 and CDR2 from the germline V gene are LNHDA and SQIVND (reference sequence). Trimming took 6 bases from V and 1 from J; bases not matched to a gene: 10. This CDR3 contains 19 residues. The CDR3 sequence: CASSLRGLAGGVSYNEQFF. CDR3 nucleotides: TGTGCCAGTAGCCTCCGGGGACTAGCGGGAGGTGTATCCTACAATGAGCAGTTCTTC.

At least ten counts were recorded for this clonotype. This chain uses TRBV29-1 with TRBJ2-1, with TRBD1 as a possible D gene (6 bases). There are 13 residues in the CDR3. V was clipped by 6 bases and J by 5 bases, with 14 bases between them. Germline-derived CDR1 and CDR2 are SQVTM and ANQGSEA. This CDR3 reads CSVFTGQNNEQFF. The CDR3 region has the DNA TGCAGCGTCTTCACGGGACAAAACAATGAGCAGTTCTTC.

This clonotype was seen only once. The V gene is TRBV19, the J gene TRBJ2-1; D is unclear. Germline values: CDR1 LNHDA, CDR2 SQIVND (reference sequence). This CDR3 has 15 residues. Trimming pared 4 bases from V and 4 bases from J, leaving 14 bases between. CDR3 protein: CASSKASAAYNEQFF. The CDR3, as DNA: TGTGCCAGTAGTAAGGCCAGCGCGGCGTACAATGAGCAGTTCTTC. The variable domain in full, completed from reference TRBV19 and TRBJ2-1, reads DGGITQSPKYLFRKEGQNVTLSCEQNLNHDAMYWYRQDPGQGLRLIYYSQIVNDFQKGDIAEGYSVSREKKESFPLTVTSAQKNPTAFYLCASSKASAAYNEQFFGPGTRLTVL.

The chain combines TRBV10-3 with TRBJ1-2; 8 bases match TRBD1. The CDR3 contains 13 residues. Germline V lookup: CDR1 ENHRY, CDR2 SYGVKD. The ends lost 5 bases at V and 7 bases at J; junction bases unmatched: 6. The CDR3 nucleotides read TGTGCCATCAGTTCCCAGGGGGCTGGTGGCTACACCTTC. This sequence encodes CAISSQGAGGYTF.

This clonotype was detected a few times. V and J are TRBV28 and TRBJ2-1; D might be TRBD1 or TRBD2, each matching 5 bases. Germline V CDR1 and CDR2: MDHEN, SYDVKM. The CDR3 sequence is 15 residues long. V shed 6 bases and J shed 4 bases, with 16 bases lying between them. CDR3 in DNA: TGTGCCAGCAGCAGACCCGGGACCAGATACAATGAGCAGTTCTTC. Residues: CASSRPGTRYNEQFF.

Only a few counts were recorded for this clonotype. The chain couples TRBV7-2 to TRBJ1-2; D ambiguous. Trimming shortened V by 5 bases and J by 3 bases, and 4 bases separated the two germline ends. This CDR3 is built from 11 residues. From germline, CDR1 is SGHTA and CDR2 FQGNSA. CDR3 nucleotides: TGTGCCAGCAGCCGATACTATGGCTACACCTTC. Encoded protein: CASSRYYGYTF.

The V and J genes are TRBV5-6 and TRBJ2-4; D ambiguous. CDR1 SGHDT and CDR2 YYEEEE come from the germline V gene. The CDR3 totals 13 residues. Deletions cut 0 bases from V and 5 bases from J, with 6 bases between. CDR3 bases: TGTGCCAGCAGCTTGGTGTCCGAAAACATTCAGTACTTC. This sequence encodes CASSLVSENIQYF.

V and J are TRBV5-5 and TRBJ1-1, with 7 bases fitting TRBD1. CDR3 size: 15 residues. Trimming cost V 4 bases and J 0 bases; bases outside gene matches: 6. The germline V gene has CDR1 SGHKS and CDR2 YYEKEE (reference sequence). The CDR3 DNA sequence: TGTGCCAGCAGCCGGACAGGACCCCTGAACACTGAAGCTTTCTTT. It is translated as CASSRTGPLNTEAFF.

The chain employs TRBV9 and TRBJ2-5; a possible D gene is TRBD2 (5 bases). The CDR3 has 13 amino acids. Trimming left V 7 bases short and J 3 bases short, with 13 bases between. Per the germline V gene, CDR1 is SGDLS and CDR2 is YYNGEE. This CDR3 is CASASGVKETQYF. The CDR3 DNA follows: TGTGCCAGCGCCTCCGGGGTTAAAGAGACCCAGTACTTC.

The genes are TRBV27 and TRBJ2-1; TRBD2 agrees at 13 bases. The CDR3 runs to 18 residues. In germline, CDR1 is MNHEY, CDR2 SMNVEV (reference sequence). Germline trimming cut 5 bases from V and 0 bases from J; bases unmatched to any gene: 7. In DNA, the CDR3 is TGTGCCAGCAGTCCAACGACTAGCGGGGGGCCCTCCTACAATGAGCAGTTCTTC. This sequence encodes CASSPTTSGGPSYNEQFF.

This clonotype was seen more than once but under ten times. The J gene is TRBJ2-3, the V gene TRBV7-8; D is perhaps TRBD2 (5 bases). This CDR3 contains 15 residues. V was shortened by 2 bases and J by 3 bases, with 12 bases between the two germline ends. Per germline, CDR1 SGHVS and CDR2 FQNEAQ. The CDR3 region is CASSLFTTGTDTQYF. CDR3 DNA sequence: TGTGCCAGCAGCTTATTTACCACGGGGACAGATACGCAGTATTTT. Using reference TRBV7-8 and TRBJ2-3 for the parts outside the CDR3, the full variable domain is GAGVSQSPRYKVAKRGQDVALRCDPISGHVSLFWYQQALGQGPEFLTYFQNEAQLDKSGLPSDRFFAERPEGSVSTLKIQRTQQEDSAVYLCASSLFTTGTDTQYFGPGTRLTVL.

This clonotype was counted a few times. The chain links TRBV4-3 to TRBJ2-7, with 10 bases aligning to TRBD1. This CDR3 has 15 residues. Germline V gene data show CDR1 as LGHNA and CDR2 as YSLEER. Trimming took 2 bases from V and 6 from J; bases not matched to a gene: 7. The CDR3 loop reads CASSQYRQGAGEQYF. Written as DNA, the CDR3 is TGCGCCAGCAGCCAATACCGACAGGGGGCAGGCGAGCAGTACTTC.